The clone carrying this T cell receptor beta chain has only one observation. This entry belongs to a study of blood T cell repertoires in COVID-19. Across the study: There were acute and convalescent COVID-19 samples, and they came from the United States, Italy and Spain. The cDNA or gDNA used as material had been derived from T cells, B-cell-depleted T cells, or PBMCs.

In the original workflow: Reference gene primer amplification gave nucleated cell count estimates. Sequenced by immunoSEQ multiplex PCR; TCRdb stores in-frame clones only, minus some. D and trimming come from the DNA, and the V and J calls and clone size come from that table. Of over 7,000 clones in the sample, roughly 80% are singletons; the top ten hold 10%. Germline trimming cut 4 bases from V and 4 bases from J; bases unmatched to any gene: 8. This CDR3 contains 15 residues. The germline CDR1 and CDR2 sequences are SGHVS and FQNEAQ. The chain carries TRBV7-8 and TRBJ1-1, with 8 bases matching TRBD1. The sequenced material came from peripheral blood. The receptor was isolated from a human donor in a cohort sampled during active COVID-19. The CDR3 region is CASSSGQGFITEAFF. The CDR3 DNA reads as TGTGCCAGCAGCTCCGGACAGGGTTTCATCACTGAAGCTTTCTTT.